The 13 T cell receptor beta chains below all came from one sample that was sequenced in a study of cytomegalovirus exposure and HLA in healthy donors. The PCR contained 60 Vbeta and 13 Jbeta primers. The assay was immunoSEQ multiplex PCR, and TCRdb's table has in-frame clones only and misses some. The data show about 110,000 clones, and the top ten clones hold around 7%. The sequencing sample was made of PBMCs. These receptors were taken from a man aged 40-55 years in good health and CMV-seropositive.

This chain connects TRBV27 to TRBJ1-2; 8 nucleotides align to TRBD1. The CDR3 is 14 residues long. Germline CDR1 reads MNHEY; CDR2 reads SMNVEV (reference sequence). V lost 3 bases and J lost 4; bases outside the gene matches: 4. CDR3 in DNA: TGTGCCAGCAGTTTCCAGGGGGCGGCCTATGGCTACACCTTC. It is translated as CASSFQGAAYGYTF.

The chain recombines TRBV5-4 with TRBJ2-2, with TRBD2 matching 14 bases. Per the germline V gene, CDR1 is SGHNT and CDR2 is YYREEE (reference sequence). This CDR3 is built from 16 residues. Losses at the gene ends were 4 bases for V and 5 bases for J; bases not matched to a gene: 4. The CDR3 is CASSTRLAGGTGELFF. The CDR3, as DNA: TGTGCCAGCAGCACCCGACTAGCGGGAGGGACCGGGGAGCTGTTTTTT.

CDR3 sequence: CASRGGQGGSYEQYF. In DNA form, the CDR3 reads TGTGCCAGCAGGGGGGGTCAGGGCGGTTCCTACGAGCAGTACTTC. The gene calls are TRBV6-1 and TRBJ2-7, with D tentatively TRBD2 (6 bases). Germline V gene sequence: CDR1 MNHNS, CDR2 SASEGT. The CDR3 covers 15 residues. V lost 6 bases and J 1 base, leaving 16 bases between the germline ends.

This sequence joins TRBV28 and TRBJ2-4; 9 bases map to TRBD1. Germline V gives CDR1 MDHEN, CDR2 SYDVKM. V lost 6 bases and J lost 2; bases outside the gene matches: 11. The length of the CDR3 is 17 residues. The CDR3 region is CASSYVDGTGTKNIQYF. CDR3 in DNA: TGTGCCAGCAGCTACGTCGATGGGACAGGGACCAAAAACATTCAGTACTTC. Together with reference TRBV28 and TRBJ2-4, the CDR3 gives the full variable domain: DVKVTQSSRYLVKRTGEKVFLECVQDMDHENMFWYRQDPGLGLRLIYFSYDVKMKEKGDIPEGYSVSREKKERFSLILESASTNQTSMYLCASSYVDGTGTKNIQYFGAGTRLSVL.

V usage is TRBV10-3 and J usage is TRBJ2-7; D may be TRBD2 (7 bases). Germline V gene sequence: CDR1 ENHRY, CDR2 SYGVKD. The CDR3 contains 17 residues. V lost 2 bases, J lost 0 bases, and 17 bases lay in between. The CDR3 coding sequence is TGTGCCATCAGTGAGCCGGGGAGGGGGATGAGCTCCTACGAGCAGTACTTC. Protein product: CAISEPGRGMSSYEQYF.

The chain joins TRBV18 to TRBJ1-5; the D is unclear. CDR1 is KGHSH, CDR2 LQKENI, per germline. CDR3 length: 13 amino acids. With 8 bases removed from V and 6 bases from J, the gap between germline ends came to 14 bases. CDR3 region: CASTKEAGQPQHF. The CDR3 DNA reads as TGTGCCAGCACCAAGGAGGCTGGTCAGCCCCAGCATTTT.

The CDR3 nucleotides are TGTGCCAGCAGCTCAACTAGCGGGAGGACCTACAATGAGCAGTTCTTC. Translated: CASSSTSGRTYNEQFF. The chain is built from TRBV7-3 and TRBJ2-1; 12 positions agree with TRBD2. The CDR3 has 16 residues. Losses at the gene ends were 4 bases for V and 2 bases for J; bases not matched to a gene: 3. Germline V gene data show CDR1 as SGHTA and CDR2 as FQGTGA.

This chain connects TRBV19 to TRBJ1-5; TRBD1 aligns across 10 bases. The CDR3 runs to 16 residues. CDR1 is LNHDA, CDR2 SQIVND, per germline (reference sequence). V shed 7 bases and J 2 bases; nucleotides not matched to a gene: 8. The CDR3 nucleotides read TGTGCCAGTAAATCTCACGGGACAGGGGGCAATCAGCCCCAGCATTTT. Translating gives CASKSHGTGGNQPQHF.

CDR3 sequence reads: CASRPGQGNTGELFF. CDR3 in DNA: TGTGCCAGCAGACCGGGACAGGGGAACACCGGGGAGCTGTTTTTT. The rearrangement uses TRBV27 and TRBJ2-2, with TRBD1 identical over 9 bases. The germline gives CDR1 MNHEY, CDR2 SMNVEV (reference sequence). The ends lost 6 bases at V and 1 base at J; junction bases unmatched: 3. The CDR3 covers 15 residues.

The chain has TRBV7-6 and TRBJ2-3; the D gene is possibly TRBD2 (5 bases). Trimming stripped 1 base from V and 4 bases from J, with 12 bases between. The V gene's germline CDR1 is SGHVS and CDR2 FNYEAQ. This CDR3 has 15 residues. The CDR3: CASSLVRLKSDTQYF. CDR3 nucleotide sequence: TGTGCCAGCAGCTTAGTTAGACTAAAGTCAGATACGCAGTATTTT.

V is TRBV2 and J is TRBJ2-1; TRBD1 aligns across 8 bases. V dropped 5 bases and J dropped 9; count of bases not matched to a gene: 3. The CDR3 spans 12 residues. Germline CDR1 and CDR2: SNHLY and FYNNEI. CDR3 in DNA: TGTGCCAGCAGTCTCGACAGGGGTGAGCAGTTCTTC. Translation gives CASSLDRGEQFF.

Points on this clone: One end of the junction varies from germline; a read error may be responsible. V usage is TRBV11-2 and J usage is TRBJ1-1, with D perhaps matching TRBD1 (5 bases). CDR3 size: 13 residues. Germline assignment: CDR1 SGHAT and CDR2 FQNNGV. The CDR3 DNA sequence: TGTACCAGCAGCTTTATGTCAGGGACTGAAGCTTTCTTT. Protein sequence: CTSSFMSGTEAFF.

The chain is built from TRBV6-5 and TRBJ2-5; 8 bases map to TRBD1. TRBJ2-7 explains the end of the DNA better; the J call may be wrong. The CDR3 is 15 residues long. Germline V gene data show CDR1 as MNHEY and CDR2 as SVGAGI. CDR3 region: CASSLSGTGAYEQYF. CDR3 bases: TGTGCCAGCAGTCTGTCCGGGACAGGAGCCTACGAGCAGTACTTC.